A selection of T cell receptor beta chains follows, all from one sample in a study of blood T cell repertoires in COVID-19. Clones were read by immunoSEQ multiplex PCR, and TCRdb kept only the in-frame ones, dropping some. In the table there are fewer than 110,000 clones, 84% of which are singletons. What was sequenced was peripheral blood. Receptor source: a human donor in a cohort sampled during active COVID-19. Both conserved end residues are part of each CDR3. The D gene is left open where the match is weak. Clone size, where shown, is once, few, many, or a class for clones that have expanded.

CDR3nt: TGCGCCAGCAGCCAAGAGGCCAGGAACTATGGCTACACCTTC
CDR3aa: CASSQEARNYGYTF
len: 14
d_gene: -
v_gene: TRBV4-3
abundance: -
j_gene: TRBJ1-2

CDR3nt: TGTGCCACCAGCGGGGGGGCGAGGGGCTACACCTTC
CDR3aa: CATSGGARGYTF
len: 12
d_gene: -
v_gene: TRBV24-1
abundance: -
j_gene: TRBJ1-2

CDR3nt: TGTGCCAGCAGCTCGACCGCAGAGGGAGGCACCATATATTTT
CDR3aa: CASSSTAEGGTIYF
len: 14
d_gene: -
v_gene: TRBV7-6
abundance: many
j_gene: TRBJ1-3

CDR3nt: TGTGCCAGCAGCTTAGCTCCAACATCCTACGAGCAGTACTTC
CDR3aa: CASSLAPTSYEQYF
len: 14
d_gene: -
v_gene: TRBV7-2
abundance: few
j_gene: TRBJ2-7

CDR3nt: TGTGCCAGCAGCTTATATCAGCCAGGACGGGAGAGTGGCTACACCTTC
CDR3aa: CASSLYQPGRESGYTF
len: 16
d_gene: -
v_gene: TRBV13
abundance: -
j_gene: TRBJ1-2

CDR3nt: TGTGCCAGCAGTCTACAGGGGAGGAGTGGCTACACCTTC
CDR3aa: CASSLQGRSGYTF
len: 13
d_gene: TRBD1
v_gene: TRBV27
abundance: once
j_gene: TRBJ1-2

CDR3nt: TGTGCTAGCAGCGGAGGCCGGGGGGACAATGAGCAGTTCTTC
CDR3aa: CASSGGRGDNEQFF
len: 14
d_gene: TRBD2
v_gene: TRBV7-7
abundance: -
j_gene: TRBJ2-1

CDR3nt: TGTGCCAGCTCGCAACCCCGGGACTCACTCGGGCAAGAGACCCAGTACTTC
CDR3aa: CASSQPRDSLGQETQYF
len: 17
d_gene: -
v_gene: TRBV25-1
abundance: -
j_gene: TRBJ2-5

CDR3nt: TGTGCCAGCAGCCCCCGAACAGGGGAGGGCTACACCTTC
CDR3aa: CASSPRTGEGYTF
len: 13
d_gene: TRBD1
v_gene: TRBV14
abundance: -
j_gene: TRBJ1-2

CDR3nt: TGCGCCAGCAGCAAACAGGGTGGTCATGGCGGCACCATATATTTT
CDR3aa: CASSKQGGHGGTIYF
len: 15
d_gene: -
v_gene: TRBV5-1
abundance: -
j_gene: TRBJ1-3

CDR3nt: TGTGCCAGCATTCGACAGGGATTAAACACAGATACGCAGTATTTT
CDR3aa: CASIRQGLNTDTQYF
len: 15
d_gene: TRBD1
v_gene: TRBV28
abundance: -
j_gene: TRBJ2-3

CDR3nt: TGTGCCAGCAGCATCCTGACAGGGAACTATGGCTACACCTTC
CDR3aa: CASSILTGNYGYTF
len: 14
d_gene: TRBD1
v_gene: TRBV7-2
abundance: -
j_gene: TRBJ1-2

CDR3nt: TGTGCCAGCAGCCAAGATCGGTTTACTAACTATGGCTACACCTTC
CDR3aa: CASSQDRFTNYGYTF
len: 15
d_gene: -
v_gene: TRBV3-1/TRBV3-2
abundance: -
j_gene: TRBJ1-2

CDR3nt: TGTGCCAGTAAAGACAGCCTAGTTTGGAATCAGCCCCAGCATTTT
CDR3aa: CASKDSLVWNQPQHF
len: 15
d_gene: -
v_gene: TRBV19
abundance: -
j_gene: TRBJ1-5

CDR3nt: TGTGCCAGCAGCCAAGCTACACTAGACCAAGAGACCCAGTACTTC
CDR3aa: CASSQATLDQETQYF
len: 15
d_gene: -
v_gene: TRBV3-1/TRBV3-2
abundance: -
j_gene: TRBJ2-5

CDR3nt: TGCGCCAGCAGCTTGGGAGGAGGGGAACTTCAAGAGACCCAGTACTTC
CDR3aa: CASSLGGGELQETQYF
len: 16
d_gene: -
v_gene: TRBV5-1
abundance: -
j_gene: TRBJ2-5

CDR3nt: TGTGCCAGCAGCCGACTAGACAACAATGAGCAGTTCTTC
CDR3aa: CASSRLDNNEQFF
len: 13
d_gene: -
v_gene: TRBV3-1/TRBV3-2
abundance: -
j_gene: TRBJ2-1

CDR3nt: TGTGCCAGCAGTTTCTCGGGACAGGGGGCGCGGAAGACCCAGTACTTC
CDR3aa: CASSFSGQGARKTQYF
len: 16
d_gene: TRBD1
v_gene: TRBV27
abundance: -
j_gene: TRBJ2-5

CDR3nt: TGTGCCAGCAGCTTAGTAGGGACTAGCGGGAATAATGAGCAGTTCTTC
CDR3aa: CASSLVGTSGNNEQFF
len: 16
d_gene: TRBD2
v_gene: TRBV7-2
abundance: -
j_gene: TRBJ2-1

CDR3nt: TGTGCCAGCAGCCCGGGACTAGCGGGAGAGACCCAGTACTTC
CDR3aa: CASSPGLAGETQYF
len: 14
d_gene: TRBD2
v_gene: TRBV6-2/TRBV6-3
abundance: -
j_gene: TRBJ2-5

CDR3nt: TGTGCCAGCAGCTTAGCGCAACAGGGTGCCACTGAAGCTTTCTTT
CDR3aa: CASSLAQQGATEAFF
len: 15
d_gene: -
v_gene: TRBV7-9
abundance: -
j_gene: TRBJ1-1

CDR3nt: TGTGCCAGCAGTTACTCGAGCGGGAGGGCCCCCGATACGCAGTATTTT
CDR3aa: CASSYSSGRAPDTQYF
len: 16
d_gene: TRBD2
v_gene: TRBV6-2/TRBV6-3
abundance: -
j_gene: TRBJ2-3

CDR3nt: TGTGCCAGCAGCTTAGGTCTCAGGGGAACTGAAGCTTTCTTT
CDR3aa: CASSLGLRGTEAFF
len: 14
d_gene: -
v_gene: TRBV7-8
abundance: -
j_gene: TRBJ1-1

CDR3nt: TGTGCCAGCAGTTACCAGTCCTACGAGCAGTACTTC
CDR3aa: CASSYQSYEQYF
len: 12
d_gene: -
v_gene: TRBV6-2/TRBV6-3
abundance: -
j_gene: TRBJ2-7

CDR3nt: TGCGCCAGCAGCTTGGATCCCGGGATGAACAAGAACACTGAAGCTTTCTTT
CDR3aa: CASSLDPGMNKNTEAFF
len: 17
d_gene: -
v_gene: TRBV5-1
abundance: -
j_gene: TRBJ1-1

CDR3nt: TGTGCCATCAGTGATGACTCTAGGGGCTACACCTTC
CDR3aa: CAISDDSRGYTF
len: 12
d_gene: -
v_gene: TRBV10-3
abundance: -
j_gene: TRBJ1-2

CDR3nt: TGTGCCAGCAGCGCCGACAGCGGCTACACCTTC
CDR3aa: CASSADSGYTF
len: 11
d_gene: -
v_gene: TRBV7-9
abundance: once
j_gene: TRBJ1-2

CDR3nt: TGTGCCAGCAGCTTCGAGTATACGGTCTACGAGCAGTACTTC
CDR3aa: CASSFEYTVYEQYF
len: 14
d_gene: -
v_gene: TRBV7-2
abundance: -
j_gene: TRBJ2-7